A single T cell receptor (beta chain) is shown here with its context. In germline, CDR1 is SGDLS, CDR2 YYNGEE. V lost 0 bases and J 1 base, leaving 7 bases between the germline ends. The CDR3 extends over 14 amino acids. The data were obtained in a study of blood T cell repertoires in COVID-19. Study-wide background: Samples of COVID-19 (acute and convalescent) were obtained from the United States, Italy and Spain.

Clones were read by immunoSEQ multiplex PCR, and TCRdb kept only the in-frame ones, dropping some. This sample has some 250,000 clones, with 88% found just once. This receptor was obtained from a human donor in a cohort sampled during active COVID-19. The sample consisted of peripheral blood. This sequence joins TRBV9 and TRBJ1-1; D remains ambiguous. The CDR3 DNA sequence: TGTGCCAGCAGCGTAGTCGAGGGGAACACTGAAGCTTTCTTT. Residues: CASSVVEGNTEAFF. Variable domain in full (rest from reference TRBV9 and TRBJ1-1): DSGVTQTPKHLITATGQRVTLRCSPRSGDLSVYWYQQSLDQGLQFLIQYYNGEERAKGNILERFSAQQFPDLHSELNLSSLELGDSALYFCASSVVEGNTEAFFGQGTRLTVV.